The 25 T cell receptor beta chains below were found in one sample sequenced in a study of shared clonotypes between healthy human individuals. Method: immunoSEQ multiplex PCR; TCRdb's copy keeps in-frame clones and lacks some. The sample lists roughly 810,000 clones, about 96% occurring once. Terminally differentiated effector memory CD45RA+ cells were excluded from the naive CD8 cells, which were CD45RO-negative and positively selected for CCR7. The sample comprised naive CD8+ T cells sorted from blood. The receptors shown here come from a young man in good health.

The chain uses TRBV11-2 and TRBJ2-7, with 9 bases that match TRBD1. Germline-derived CDR1 and CDR2 are SGHAT and FQNNGV. The CDR3 consists of 17 residues. J gave up 1 base and V 3 bases, and 10 bases lay outside the gene matches. CDR3 loop: CASSFSPIGTGSYEQYF. The CDR3 DNA is TGTGCCAGCAGCTTCTCCCCCATTGGGACAGGGTCCTACGAGCAGTACTTC.

This clone has only one observation. The V and J genes are TRBV7-9 and TRBJ2-7; D unclear. Trimming took 7 bases from V and 5 from J, leaving 12 bases between them. The V gene's germline CDR1 is SEHNR and CDR2 FQNEAQ (reference sequence). The CDR3 loop spans 12 amino acids. The CDR3 here is CASTLGTHEQYF. CDR3 sequence (DNA): TGTGCCAGCACCTTGGGCACCCACGAGCAGTACTTC.

The gene calls are TRBV6-1 and TRBJ2-1; the match to TRBD2 covers 8 bases. This CDR3 is 13 amino acids long. Germline values: CDR1 MNHNS, CDR2 SASEGT. The J segment lost 15 bases and the V segment lost 1 base, leaving 8 bases of the junction unmatched. The CDR3, as DNA: TGTGCCAGCAGTGAAGAAGGGACTAGTCACCTGTTCTTC. Translated: CASSEEGTSHLFF.

This chain uses TRBV7-8 with TRBJ2-7; unclear D gene. Trimming left V 1 base short and J 2 bases short, with 6 bases between. This CDR3 is built from 13 residues. Germline V lookup: CDR1 SGHVS, CDR2 FQNEAQ. CDR3 DNA sequence: TGTGCCAGCAGCTTAGAGGCAGCCTACGAGCAGTACTTC. This translates into CASSLEAAYEQYF.

The CDR3 reads CASSLGRYQGEGSYEQYF. CDR3 nucleotides: TGTGCCAGCAGCTTAGGGAGATACCAGGGGGAGGGCAGCTACGAGCAGTACTTC. The chain employs TRBV11-2 and TRBJ2-7; the D call may be TRBD1 or TRBD2 (7 bases each). Trimming removed 1 base at V and 3 bases at J, with 22 bases between. In germline, CDR1 is SGHAT, CDR2 FQNNGV. This CDR3 is built from 18 residues.

V is TRBV29-1 and J is TRBJ2-1, with D possibly called TRBD1 or TRBD2 (5 bases each). The CDR3 contains 15 residues. Looked up from germline, CDR1 is SQVTM and CDR2 is ANQGSEA. V was trimmed by 3 bases and J by 10 bases, leaving 22 bases between them. CDR3 bases: TGCAGCGTTGATATGAGGGGATTAGCTGGGTTGGAGCAGTTCTTC. Translated: CSVDMRGLAGLEQFF.

The chain joins TRBV27 to TRBJ1-4; 7 bases fit TRBD1. The CDR3 contains 15 residues. J lost 2 bases, V lost 5 bases, and 5 bases had no gene match. The germline V gene encodes CDR1 MNHEY and CDR2 SMNVEV (reference sequence). The CDR3: CASSPKTGTNEKLFF. The DNA of the CDR3 is TGTGCCAGCAGTCCAAAGACAGGGACTAATGAAAAACTGTTTTTT. Filled out from reference TRBV27 and TRBJ1-4, the complete variable domain reads EAQVTQNPRYLITVTGKKLTVTCSQNMNHEYMSWYRQDPGLGLRQIYYSMNVEVTDKGDVPEGYKVSRKEKRNFPLILESPSPNQTSLYFCASSPKTGTNEKLFFGSGTQLSVL.

The rearrangement joins TRBV4-1 to TRBJ1-1; the D is unclear. Between the trimmed V and J ends, which lost 0 bases and 4 bases, there was a span of 9 bases. Looked up from germline, CDR1 is MGHRA and CDR2 is YSYEKL. The CDR3 length is 14 residues. CDR3 residues: CASSQEARITEAFF. CDR3 bases: TGCGCCAGCAGCCAAGAAGCCAGGATCACTGAAGCTTTCTTT.

This sequence joins TRBV6-6 and TRBJ2-2; 7 bases agree with TRBD2. CDR1 is MNHNY, CDR2 SVGAGI, per germline (reference sequence). Germline trimming cut 7 bases from V and 1 base from J; bases unmatched to any gene: 6. The CDR3 spans 15 residues. CDR3 in amino acids: CASTLAGENTGELFF. The CDR3 DNA reads TGTGCCAGCACCTTAGCGGGCGAGAACACCGGGGAGCTGTTTTTT.

There are a few counts of this clone. The chain recombines TRBV7-9 with TRBJ1-5; D is unclear. V lost 4 bases, J lost 5 bases, and 12 bases lay in between. Germline V lookup: CDR1 SEHNR, CDR2 FQNEAQ (reference sequence). The CDR3 is 14 amino acids. This CDR3 reads CASSSPGMDQPQHF. Here the CDR3 DNA reads TGTGCCAGCAGCTCCCCCGGGATGGATCAGCCCCAGCATTTT.

The V gene is TRBV4-2, the J gene TRBJ1-2; D gene ambiguous. Trimming took off 0 bases at V and 2 bases at J, with 16 bases between the two ends. The CDR3 has 17 amino acids. Germline lookup yields CDR1 LGHNA and CDR2 YNFKEQ. The CDR3: CASSQDYRSSHNYGYTF. Written as DNA, the CDR3 is TGTGCCAGCAGCCAAGATTACAGATCAAGCCACAACTATGGCTACACCTTC.

The genes are TRBV11-1 and TRBJ2-7; TRBD2 matches 10 bases. The trim removed 2 bases at V and 5 bases at J, leaving 9 bases unmatched. Germline-derived CDR1 and CDR2 are SGHAT and FQDESV (reference sequence). This CDR3 is 16 amino acids long. The CDR3 DNA reads TGTGCCAGCAGCTTACTAGCGGGAGACCGGACGGACGAGCAGTACTTC. This gives the protein CASSLLAGDRTDEQYF.

V is TRBV2 and J is TRBJ2-1; D is unclear. Germline CDR1 reads SNHLY; CDR2 reads FYNNEI. The CDR3 loop spans 14 amino acids. Trimming removed 6 bases at V and 0 bases at J, with 9 bases between. The CDR3 protein is CASRDHSSYNEQFF. The CDR3, as DNA: TGTGCCAGCAGGGACCACAGCTCCTACAATGAGCAGTTCTTC. Variable domain in full (rest from reference TRBV2 and TRBJ2-1): EPEVTQTPSHQVTQMGQEVILRCVPISNHLYFYWYRQILGQKVEFLVSFYNNEISEKSEIFDDQFSVERPDGSNFTLKIRSTKLEDSAMYFCASRDHSSYNEQFFGPGTRLTVL.

This clone was seen a single time. This rearrangement joins TRBV7-9 to TRBJ2-1; D is ambiguous. This CDR3 is built from 15 residues. CDR1 is SEHNR, CDR2 FQNEAQ, per germline (reference sequence). Trimming shortened V by 2 bases and J by 8 bases, and 16 bases separated the two germline ends. The DNA for the CDR3 is TGTGCCAGCAGCTTACCTGATTTAGGGCTCGATGAGCAGTTCTTC. Its translation is CASSLPDLGLDEQFF.

The chain uses TRBV10-2 and TRBJ1-2, with unresolved D. This CDR3 is built from 13 residues. V lost 3 bases, J lost 1 base, and 6 bases lay in between. Per the germline V gene, CDR1 is WSHSY and CDR2 is SAAADI. The CDR3 loop reads CASSDTGNYGYTF. The DNA for the CDR3 is TGCGCCAGCAGTGATACTGGTAACTATGGCTACACCTTC.

The chain joins TRBV5-4 to TRBJ2-2; D is perhaps TRBD1 (6 bases). Per the germline V gene, CDR1 is SGHNT and CDR2 is YYREEE (reference sequence). The CDR3 loop spans 14 amino acids. The germline V and J ends were trimmed by 2 bases and 6 bases, with 11 bases remaining between them. The DNA for the CDR3 is TGTGCCAGCAGCTTACAGGGTCCCGCCGGGGAGCTGTTTTTT. It codes for CASSLQGPAGELFF.

The chain is built from TRBV6-1 and TRBJ1-5; possibly TRBD1 for D (5 bases). Germline-derived CDR1 and CDR2 are MNHNS and SASEGT. The CDR3 is 13 residues long. The V end lost 6 bases, the J end lost 4 bases, and 10 bases lay between the germline ends. The CDR3 region is CASRGDGNQPQHF. The CDR3 nucleotides read TGTGCCAGCAGGGGGGACGGTAATCAGCCCCAGCATTTT.

The chain carries TRBV15 and TRBJ2-3; D gene ambiguous. Trimming pared 1 base from V and 0 bases from J, leaving 11 bases between. The CDR3 is 16 residues long. Germline CDR1 reads LNHNV; CDR2 reads YYDKDF (reference sequence). For the CDR3, the DNA is TGTGCCACCAGCAGAGGGGCAGCGCCTAGCACAGATACGCAGTATTTT. Protein product: CATSRGAAPSTDTQYF.

The V gene is TRBV15, the J gene TRBJ2-1; D not certain. The V end lost 3 bases, the J end lost 5 bases, and 14 bases lay between the germline ends. The CDR3 consists of 15 residues. Per the germline V gene, CDR1 is LNHNV and CDR2 is YYDKDF (reference sequence). CDR3 bases: TGTGCCACCAGCAGGGTCCTAGGCCCTGACAATGAGCAGTTCTTC. Amino acids: CATSRVLGPDNEQFF.

The V call is TRBV5-1, the J call TRBJ1-1, with 7 positions matching TRBD1. The CDR3 covers 15 residues. The V and J ends lost 4 bases and 2 bases, in that order; junction bases with no gene match: 8. Germline-derived CDR1 and CDR2 are SGHRS and YFSETQ. DNA for the CDR3: TGCGCCAGCAGCCTTTTGGGGACAGTAAACACTGAAGCTTTCTTT. Its protein is CASSLLGTVNTEAFF.

The V gene is TRBV27, the J gene TRBJ2-1; 7 positions match TRBD1. This CDR3 has 15 residues. Germline CDR1 is MNHEY and CDR2 is SMNVEV (reference sequence). V was clipped by 6 bases and J by 4 bases; unmatched bases: 9. In DNA form, the CDR3 reads TGTGCCAGCAGCCTCACCGGGACAGAGTACAATGAGCAGTTCTTC. Amino acid sequence: CASSLTGTEYNEQFF.

This chain links TRBV27 with TRBJ2-1; 7 bases are a match to TRBD1. There are 16 residues in the CDR3. With V trimmed by 3 bases and J by 2 bases, 7 bases remained unmatched. Looked up from germline, CDR1 is MNHEY and CDR2 is SMNVEV (reference sequence). CDR3 in DNA: TGTGCCAGCAGTTTTGGACAGGTTGGACCCTACAATGAGCAGTTCTTC. Translating gives CASSFGQVGPYNEQFF.

A single count supports this clone. The J gene is TRBJ1-4, the V gene TRBV28; the D is unclear. The V end lost 6 bases, the J end lost 0 bases, and 5 bases lay between the germline ends. The CDR3 length is 13 residues. CDR1 is MDHEN, CDR2 SYDVKM, per germline. The CDR3 is CASRTATNEKLFF. CDR3 in DNA: TGTGCCAGCAGAACTGCAACTAATGAAAAACTGTTTTTT.

CDR3 DNA sequence: TGTGCTAGTGGGCTTGGCGGGACGCAGGGGATCCTGTACTTC. Its translation: CASGLGGTQGILYF. The chain joins TRBV12-5 to TRBJ2-5; D possibly uses TRBD1 or TRBD2 (6 bases each). The CDR3 extends over 14 amino acids. Germline V gene sequence: CDR1 LGHNT, CDR2 FRNRAP. Trimming left V 6 bases short and J 13 bases short, with 24 bases between.

The V gene is TRBV7-2, the J gene TRBJ2-7; maybe TRBD2 (6 bases). Trimming shortened V by 5 bases and J by 0 bases, and 17 bases separated the two germline ends. CDR1 SGHTA and CDR2 FQGNSA come from the germline V gene. CDR3 length: 16 residues. The CDR3 DNA sequence: TGTGCCAGCAGCCGGGACTCCACCTTAAGCTCCTACGAGCAGTACTTC. Its translation is CASSRDSTLSSYEQYF.